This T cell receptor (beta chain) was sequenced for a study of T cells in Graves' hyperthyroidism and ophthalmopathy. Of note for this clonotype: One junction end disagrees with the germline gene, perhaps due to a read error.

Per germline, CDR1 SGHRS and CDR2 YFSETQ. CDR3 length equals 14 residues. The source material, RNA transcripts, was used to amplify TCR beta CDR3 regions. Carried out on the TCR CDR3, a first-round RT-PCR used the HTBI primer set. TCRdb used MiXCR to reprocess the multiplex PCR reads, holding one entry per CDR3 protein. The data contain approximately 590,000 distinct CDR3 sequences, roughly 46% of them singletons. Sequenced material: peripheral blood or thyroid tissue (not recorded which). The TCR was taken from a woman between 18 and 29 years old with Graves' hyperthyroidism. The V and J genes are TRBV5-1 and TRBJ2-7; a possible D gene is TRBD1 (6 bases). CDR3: CASRKAGVSYGQYF. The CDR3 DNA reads TGCGCCAGCCGGAAGGCAGGGGTCTCCTACGGGCAGTACTTC.